The T cell receptor (beta chain) described here comes from a study of blood T cells in healthy people across ages. General study findings and limits: Changes in expanded clonotypes were possibly confounded, as the CMV status of donors was unknown. Without sorted subsets, naive and antigen-experienced compartments could not be conclusively compared.

This CDR3 is built from 14 residues. Germline V gene sequence: CDR1 SQVTM, CDR2 ANQGSEA. V lost 3 bases and J lost 7; bases outside the gene matches: 10. In this sample, this clonotype turned up a few times. Its specificity is unknown. Alongside a J-beta primer mix, a sample-barcoded 5' primer served in a second PCR lasting about 6 to 12 cycles. Using its own MiXCR run on the 5' RACE reads, TCRdb lists one record per CDR3 protein. Here the sample spans about 1.4 million distinct CDR3 sequences, approximately 59% being singletons. Peripheral blood was drawn, roughly 10 milliliters per donor. Every sample gave at least 5.5 micrograms of total RNA when it was extracted.

This receptor was obtained from a man younger than 30 in good health. The genes are TRBV29-1 and TRBJ1-2, with 8 bases aligning to TRBD1. The sample comprised blood. The CDR3 protein is CSVDGKDRAGGYTF. CDR3 nucleotides: TGCAGCGTTGACGGAAAGGACAGGGCGGGTGGCTACACCTTC.